This TCR beta chain was identified in a study of T cell responses to AZD1222 COVID-19 vaccine. This CDR3 contains 14 residues. The germline V gene encodes CDR1 LNHDA and CDR2 SQIVND (reference sequence). V lost 10 bases to trimming and J lost 4 bases, with 19 bases between them. Measured with immunoSEQ multiplex PCR; TCRdb has only the in-frame clones, and not every one. The data hold about 130,000 clones, with around 90% observed a single time. Findings and caveats of the study: Vaccine-associated CD4 TCRs spanned spike, dominant at 160-218 and 743-854.

This clone was picked up one time. Antigen: not known. This sequence joins TRBV19 and TRBJ1-2; possibly TRBD1 for D (6 bases). The sample here was peripheral blood, taken on day 0 of AZD1222 vaccination. The clonotype was recovered from an adult in good health. The CDR3 nucleotides read TGTGCCACCAAGGGGGGGGAGTGGGGCTATGGCTACACCTTC. Translation gives CATKGGEWGYGYTF.